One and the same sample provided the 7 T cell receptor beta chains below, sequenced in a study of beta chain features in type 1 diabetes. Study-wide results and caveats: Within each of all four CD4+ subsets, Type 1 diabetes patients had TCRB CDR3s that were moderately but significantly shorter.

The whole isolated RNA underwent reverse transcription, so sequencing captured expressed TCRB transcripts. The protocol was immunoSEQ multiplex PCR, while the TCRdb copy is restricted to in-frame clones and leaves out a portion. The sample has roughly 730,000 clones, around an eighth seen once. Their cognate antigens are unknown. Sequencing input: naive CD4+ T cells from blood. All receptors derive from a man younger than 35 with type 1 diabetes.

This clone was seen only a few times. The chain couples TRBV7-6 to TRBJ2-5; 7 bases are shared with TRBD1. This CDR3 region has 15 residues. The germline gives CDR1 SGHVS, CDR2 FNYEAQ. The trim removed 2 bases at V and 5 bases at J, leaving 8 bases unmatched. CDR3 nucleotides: TGTGCCAGCAGCTTACAACTTACAGGGGCGGAGACCCAGTACTTC. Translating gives CASSLQLTGAETQYF.

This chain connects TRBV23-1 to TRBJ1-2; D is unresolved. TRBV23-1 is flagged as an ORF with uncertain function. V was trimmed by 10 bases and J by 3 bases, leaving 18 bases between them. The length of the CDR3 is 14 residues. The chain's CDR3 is CATDDWVRDYGYTF. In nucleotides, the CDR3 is TGCGCCACCGATGATTGGGTGAGGGACTATGGCTACACCTTC.

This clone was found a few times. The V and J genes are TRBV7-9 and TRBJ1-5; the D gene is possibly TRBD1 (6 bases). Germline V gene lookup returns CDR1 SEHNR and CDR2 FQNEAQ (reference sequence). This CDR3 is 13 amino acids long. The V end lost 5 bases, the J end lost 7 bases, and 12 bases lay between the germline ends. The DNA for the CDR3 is TGTGCCAGCAGCACAGAAGGGGGGCAGCCCCAGCATTTT. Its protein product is CASSTEGGQPQHF.

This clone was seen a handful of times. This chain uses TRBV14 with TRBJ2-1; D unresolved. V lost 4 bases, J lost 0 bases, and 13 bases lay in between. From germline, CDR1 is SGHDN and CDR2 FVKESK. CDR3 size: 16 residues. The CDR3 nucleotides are TGTGCCAGCAGCCCACAAGGTGGAATCTCCTACAATGAGCAGTTCTTC. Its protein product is CASSPQGGISYNEQFF.

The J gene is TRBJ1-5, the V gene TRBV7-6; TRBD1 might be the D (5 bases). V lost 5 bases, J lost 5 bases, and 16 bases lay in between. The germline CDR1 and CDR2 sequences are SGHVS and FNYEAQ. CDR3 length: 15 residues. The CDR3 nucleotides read TGTGCCAGCAGCCCCCTTGGAGGGGTTGATCAGCCCCAGCATTTT. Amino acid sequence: CASSPLGGVDQPQHF.

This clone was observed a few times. Here the CDR3 reads CASSLGLAGGYEQYF. Written as DNA, the CDR3 is TGTGCCAGCAGTCTCGGACTAGCGGGGGGGTACGAGCAGTACTTC. The J gene is TRBJ2-7, the V gene TRBV6-5, with 15 bases lining up with TRBD2. The germline V gene encodes CDR1 MNHEY and CDR2 SVGAGI. The J segment lost 4 bases and the V segment lost 5 bases, leaving 3 bases of the junction unmatched. The CDR3 length is 15 residues.

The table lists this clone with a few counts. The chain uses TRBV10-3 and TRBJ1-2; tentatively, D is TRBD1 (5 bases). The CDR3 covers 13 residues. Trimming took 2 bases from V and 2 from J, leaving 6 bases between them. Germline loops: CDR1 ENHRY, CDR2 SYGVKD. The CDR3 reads CAISETGNYGYTF. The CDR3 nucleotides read TGTGCCATCAGTGAGACAGGAAACTATGGCTACACCTTC.